This record covers a single T cell receptor (beta chain). Mismatch with germline at one junction end may stem from a read error. These data originate in a study of cytomegalovirus exposure and HLA in healthy donors. Germline CDR1 and CDR2: SGHDT and YYEEEE. The CDR3 has 13 amino acids. It was with 60 Vbeta and 13 Jbeta primers that the PCR ran. Sequenced by immunoSEQ multiplex PCR; TCRdb stores in-frame clones only, minus some. Counted here are 110,000 to 150,000 clones, about 77% occurring once; the ten biggest clones make up 3% to 4.5%. The sequence came from a male donor in good health and CMV-seronegative. The chain carries TRBV5-6 and TRBJ2-4; D unclear. Sequenced material: PBMCs. The CDR3 here is CASSLIQLNSQYF. The CDR3, as DNA: TGTGCCAGCAGCTTGATACAGTTAAACAGTCAGTACTTC.